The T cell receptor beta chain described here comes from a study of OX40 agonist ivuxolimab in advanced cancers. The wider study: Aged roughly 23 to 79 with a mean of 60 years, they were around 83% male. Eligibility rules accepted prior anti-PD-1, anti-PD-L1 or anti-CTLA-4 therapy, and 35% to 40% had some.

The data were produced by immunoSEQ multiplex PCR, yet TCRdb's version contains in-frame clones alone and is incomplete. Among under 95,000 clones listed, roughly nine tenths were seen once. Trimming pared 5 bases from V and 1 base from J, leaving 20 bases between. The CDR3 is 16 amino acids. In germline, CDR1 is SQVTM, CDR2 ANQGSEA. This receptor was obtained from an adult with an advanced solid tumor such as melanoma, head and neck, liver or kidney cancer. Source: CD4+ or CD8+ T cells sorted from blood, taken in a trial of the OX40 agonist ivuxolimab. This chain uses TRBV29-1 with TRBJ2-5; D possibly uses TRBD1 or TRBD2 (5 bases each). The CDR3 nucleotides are TGCAGCGTTACCGGGACCGCTCTGAACTTCCAAGAGACCCAGTACTTC. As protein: CSVTGTALNFQETQYF.